This TCR beta chain was documented in a study of STAT5B mutations in CD4+ large granular lymphocyte leukemia. Overall study findings and caveats: CD4-sorted patient repertoires seemed more clonal than healthy CD4+ repertoires.

The CDR3 spans 16 residues. Germline V lookup: CDR1 SGHRS, CDR2 YFSETQ. The survey-level immunoSEQ assay was used. Assay used: immunoSEQ multiplex PCR; TCRdb lists only in-frame clones, some missing. The repertoire includes approximately 24,000 clones, about 79% of them detected once, and roughly 0.4% sits in the top ten. Concerning this clone itself: What it binds is unknown.

Specimen: CD4+ T cells from blood buffy coats. This TCR was recovered from a human donor in good health. This chain links TRBV5-1 with TRBJ2-5; 9 nucleotides align to TRBD2. The J call may be in error: the DNA end matches TRBJ2-7 better. In nucleotides, the CDR3 is TGCGCCAGCAGCACCTATCCCGGGACTAGCCCTTCCGAGCAGTACTTC. Protein sequence: CASSTYPGTSPSEQYF.